Listed below are T cell receptor beta chains from one sample, sequenced in a study of OX40 agonist ivuxolimab in advanced cancers. The repertoire was sequenced with immunoSEQ multiplex PCR; TCRdb's copy has only in-frame clones and lacks some. The data hold about 30,000 clones, with 84% observed a single time. Sequencing used CD4+ or CD8+ T cells sorted from blood, obtained in a trial of the OX40 agonist ivuxolimab. The receptors here all came from an adult with an advanced solid tumor such as melanoma, head and neck, liver or kidney cancer. Each CDR3 is given with its conserved first and last residue. The D gene is left open where the match is weak. Size is omitted from some rows. Given values are once, few, many or a class for expanded clones.

j_call d_call v_call clone_size cdr3_length cdr3_nt cdr3_aa
TRBJ2-7 - TRBV7-9 - 14 TGTGCCAGCAGCTTCGGGGGCCCGACCTACGAGCAGTACTTC CASSFGGPTYEQYF
TRBJ1-6 - TRBV5-1 - 16 TGCGCCAGCAGCTTGAGGGGGGCCTCAAATAATTCACCCCTCCACTTT CASSLRGASNNSPLHF
TRBJ2-1 TRBD1 TRBV5-4 - 14 TGTGCCAGCAGCTCGGACAGGGGGCGGAATGAGCAGTTCTTC CASSSDRGRNEQFF
TRBJ2-7 - TRBV30 - 13 TGTGCCTGGAGTGAGGGGGCGGGGTACGAGCAGTACTTC CAWSEGAGYEQYF
TRBJ2-7 - TRBV2 - 14 TGTGCCAGCATTCAGGTGGATAGCTCCTACGAGCAGTACTTC CASIQVDSSYEQYF
TRBJ1-4 - TRBV23-1 - 13 TGCGCCAGCAGTCGGGGGAAAGGGGAAAAACTGTTTTTT CASSRGKGEKLFF
TRBJ2-3 - TRBV27 - 14 TGTGCCAGCAGTTTGCAATGGCCTGGCGATACGCAGTATTTT CASSLQWPGDTQYF
TRBJ1-1 - TRBV25-1 - 15 TGTGCCAGCAGTTCCCTAATGGGCAGGAACACTGAAGCTTTCTTT CASSSLMGRNTEAFF
TRBJ1-1 - TRBV5-6 many 14 TGTGCCAGCAGCCCCGGGATCATGAACACTGAAGCTTTCTTT CASSPGIMNTEAFF
TRBJ1-1 - TRBV4-3 - 16 TGCGCCAGCAGCCAAGAGTGGGGTATACCGAACACTGAAGCTTTCTTT CASSQEWGIPNTEAFF
TRBJ2-1 TRBD2 TRBV30 - 17 TGTGCCTGGAGGGCTAGCGGGCTTCAAATGTACTCCAATGAGCAGTTCTTC CAWRASGLQMYSNEQFF
TRBJ2-7 - TRBV4-1 - 13 TGCGCCAGCAGCCAAGGGGAGGCCTACGAGCAGTACTTC CASSQGEAYEQYF
TRBJ2-2 - TRBV10-3 - 15 TGTGCCATCAGTGAGTCCGGGACCCAAATAGGGGAGCTGTTTTTT CAISESGTQIGELFF
TRBJ2-1 - TRBV19 - 13 TGTGCCAGTAGTCCGCTGGGAAACAATGAGCAGTTCTTC CASSPLGNNEQFF
TRBJ1-2 - TRBV28 - 14 TGTGCCAGCGAGCAACCTTATATCAAGAGGGGCTACACCTTC CASEQPYIKRGYTF
TRBJ2-2 TRBD1 TRBV5-1 - 17 TGCGCCAGCAGCTTGGATTGGGACAGGGGGAACACCGGGGAGCTGTTTTTT CASSLDWDRGNTGELFF